The rows below give T cell receptor beta chains drawn from one sample of a study of radiotherapy plus CTLA-4 blockade in lung cancer. Here immunoSEQ multiplex PCR was the method, and the copy in TCRdb shows in-frame clones only, minus some. The data show approximately 82,000 clones, about four fifths seen once. Sequences were derived from peripheral blood, sampled from a patient treated with radiotherapy plus ipilimumab. The receptors were gathered from a human donor with non-small cell lung cancer that progressed on radiotherapy plus ipilimumab. Each CDR3 is given with its conserved first and last residue. D genes are given only for firm matches. A clone size is listed for some rows: how often the clone was seen (once, few, many), or a class if it is expanded.

TGTGCTAGCAGCTTATTGGGACAGGGCCAAGAGACCCAGTACTTC CASSLLGQGQETQYF TRBV7-7 . TRBD1 TRBJ2-5
TGTGCCAGCAGCCTCACGTTGGGTACGCAGTATTTT CASSLTLGTQYF TRBV11-3 once . TRBJ2-3
TGTGCCAGCAGCGTAGCTGCGACTAGCTCCTACGAGCAGTACTTC CASSVAATSSYEQYF TRBV9 . . TRBJ2-7
TGTGCCAGCAGCCCTCTAGGGACTAGCGGGTACAATGAGCAGTTCTTC CASSPLGTSGYNEQFF TRBV4-2 . TRBD2 TRBJ2-1
TGTGCCAGCAGCACAGGGGTTGGCGGGGGACGCACATATACGCAGTATTTT CASSTGVGGGRTYTQYF TRBV11-2 . . TRBJ2-3
TGCGCCAGCAGCTTGGGCGACGAGAATTCACCCCTCCACTTT CASSLGDENSPLHF TRBV5-1 . . TRBJ1-6
TGTGCCACCTCGGACAGGGTCGGCTACACCTTC CATSDRVGYTF TRBV9 . TRBD1 TRBJ1-2
TGTGCCAGCAGCGGGACGAGCTCTGGGGCCAACGTCCTGACTTTC CASSGTSSGANVLTF TRBV5-6 . . TRBJ2-6
TGTGCCAGCAGTGCTGGGGGAGGGGCCTTGGATGGCTACACCTTC CASSAGGGALDGYTF TRBV6-5 . . TRBJ1-2
TGTGCCAGCTCACGCTGGAGGGTGGGCTATGGCTACACCTTC CASSRWRVGYGYTF TRBV6-5 . . TRBJ1-2
TGCGCCAGCAGCCACCCGGGACAGGAAAGCTACACCTTC CASSHPGQESYTF TRBV5-1 few TRBD1 TRBJ1-2
TGTGCCAGTAGTCTCGGACAGAACAATGAGCAGTTCTTC CASSLGQNNEQFF TRBV19 . . TRBJ2-1
TGTGCCAGCAGCTTGGGGAGGGGATGGACCGGGGAGCTGTTTTTT CASSLGRGWTGELFF TRBV5-4 . . TRBJ2-2
TGTGCCAGTACCCAGGGGCGGCTAGCGGGAGCCGAGCAGTACTTC CASTQGRLAGAEQYF TRBV19 once TRBD2 TRBJ2-7
TGTGCCAGCAGCTTAGGGACGGGGACAGGGAAAAGGAGAGGCTACACCTTC CASSLGTGTGKRRGYTF TRBV7-2 . TRBD1 TRBJ1-2
TGTGCCAGCAGCTTGTATCCGGACGTGGAGACCCAGTACTTC CASSLYPDVETQYF TRBV5-5 . . TRBJ2-5
TGCGCCAGCAGCCAAGATCTGGTAAGCGTTGGGGCCTACGAGCAGTACTTC CASSQDLVSVGAYEQYF TRBV4-3 . . TRBJ2-7
TGTGCCAGCAGCTTAGCCGGGGTGGAGCAGTTCTTC CASSLAGVEQFF TRBV7-2 . . TRBJ2-1
TGTGCCAGCTCACCATTCCAGGGCACCGGGGAGCTGTTTTTT CASSPFQGTGELFF TRBV18 . . TRBJ2-2
TGTGCCAGCCGGACAGGGTACGAAAAACTGTTTTTT CASRTGYEKLFF TRBV2 once TRBD1 TRBJ1-4
TGTGCCTCCCGCCGGACGGGAACCTACAATGAGCAGTTCTTC CASRRTGTYNEQFF TRBV30 . . TRBJ2-1
TGTGCCAGCAGCTTAGCTATGGACAGGACCTCCGAGCAGTACTTC CASSLAMDRTSEQYF TRBV11-2 . TRBD1 TRBJ2-7
TGTGCCAGCAGGAACAGGGAAGCGACTAATGAGCAGTACTTC CASRNREATNEQYF TRBV19 . . TRBJ2-7
TGTGCCAGTAGTATGCTGGGGGAGCCAGTCTCTGAAGCTTTCTTT CASSMLGEPVSEAFF TRBV19 . . TRBJ1-1
TGCGCCAGCAGGCTGGCAGGCGAGCAGTACTTC CASRLAGEQYF TRBV5-1 . . TRBJ2-7
TGTGCCAGTACCCGTATAGGACAGGGGGCCGATGAGCAGTTCTTC CASTRIGQGADEQFF TRBV19 . TRBD1 TRBJ2-1
TGTGCCAGCAGAGGACAGGGAGGTGGAACTGAAGCTTTCTTT CASRGQGGGTEAFF TRBV6-1 . TRBD1 TRBJ1-1
TGTGCCAGCTCTACCGGGAGGGAAGAGACCCAGTACTTC CASSTGREETQYF TRBV18 . TRBD2 TRBJ2-5
TGCAGCGTTGAACTGGAATGGCTGTTCTTC CSVELEWLFF TRBV29-1 . . TRBJ2-1
TGTGCCAGCAAGGAGGGATTAGGCACAGATACGCAGTATTTT CASKEGLGTDTQYF TRBV6-6 once . TRBJ2-3
TGTGCCAGCAGCTCCGGAGGAGGAACCTCTGGAAACACCATATATTTT CASSSGGGTSGNTIYF TRBV9 . . TRBJ1-3
TGTGCCAGCAGCCGACCCCTGGCCGGGGTCACTGAAGCTTTCTTT CASSRPLAGVTEAFF TRBV11-2 . . TRBJ1-1
TGCGCCAGCAGCCGACTAGCGGGGTCCTACGAGCAGTACTTC CASSRLAGSYEQYF TRBV10-2 . TRBD2 TRBJ2-7
TGTGCCAGTAGTATAGCACTAGCGGGGGCCTACGAGCAGTACTTC CASSIALAGAYEQYF TRBV19 few TRBD2 TRBJ2-7
TGTGCCAGTACCAGTTCGGGTACGAAGTACGAGCAGTACTTC CASTSSGTKYEQYF TRBV19 . . TRBJ2-7
TGTGCCAGCAGTCCGAGGGTCTCTAGCAATGAGCAGTTCTTC CASSPRVSSNEQFF TRBV6-6 . . TRBJ2-1
TGCGCCAGCAGCTTGGAGGGCGGGACAGATACGCAGTATTTT CASSLEGGTDTQYF TRBV5-1 . . TRBJ2-3
TGTGCCAGCAACGGACAGGCAACTAATGAAAAACTGTTTTTT CASNGQATNEKLFF TRBV6-1 . TRBD1 TRBJ1-4
TGTGCCAGCAGCCCGGACAGGGGGCGCACAGATACGCAGTATTTT CASSPDRGRTDTQYF TRBV5-4 once TRBD1 TRBJ2-3
TGTGCCAGTTGTTCCACATCGAACACTGAAGCTTTCTTT CASCSTSNTEAFF TRBV28 . . TRBJ1-1
TGTGCCAGCAGCGTCGAAGCGGGGGGTTTAGATACGCAGTATTTT CASSVEAGGLDTQYF TRBV9 . TRBD2 TRBJ2-3
TGTGCCAGCACCCGGACAGGGGGCTTGGAGCAGTACTTC CASTRTGGLEQYF TRBV7-2 . TRBD1 TRBJ2-5
TGTGCCAGCAGCCGGGGACAGTCAGATGGCTACACCTTC CASSRGQSDGYTF TRBV14 few TRBD1 TRBJ1-2
TGTGCCAGCAGAACAAACGGGGTTGGCAATCAGCCCCAGCATTTT CASRTNGVGNQPQHF TRBV6-1 few . TRBJ1-5
TGTGCCAGCAGTGGACGAACGCTAGCCCTCTCCTACGAGCAGTACTTC CASSGRTLALSYEQYF TRBV2 once . TRBJ2-7
TGTGCCAGCTCACCAAGCTCGACAGGTCGGAATAGCAATCAGCCCCAGCATTTT CASSPSSTGRNSNQPQHF TRBV18 . . TRBJ1-5
TGTGCCAGCAGTGCTCTCGGGACAGGCTCCACAGATACGCAGTATTTT CASSALGTGSTDTQYF TRBV6-1 . TRBD1 TRBJ2-3
TGTGCCAGCAGCCCACACGCACGGACAGGGACAGGGGGAGAGACCCAGTACTTC CASSPHARTGTGGETQYF TRBV7-2 . TRBD1 TRBJ2-5
TGTGCCAGCAGTGAACTTTCCGGTAATACTGGGAATGAGCAGTTCTTC CASSELSGNTGNEQFF TRBV25-1 . . TRBJ2-1
TGTGCCAGCAGCCCCAACACTGTGACCACAGGACTCGTTAATGAAAAACTGTTTTTT CASSPNTVTTGLVNEKLFF TRBV7-8 once . TRBJ1-4
TGTGCCAGCAGCGACCGGGACATCTCCTACGAGCAGTACTTC CASSDRDISYEQYF TRBV7-9 few . TRBJ2-7